This T cell receptor (beta chain) was captured by sequencing in a study of T cell responses to AZD1222 COVID-19 vaccine. Produced via immunoSEQ multiplex PCR; TCRdb's table is partial and in-frame only. Of about 86,000 clones in the sample, about 90% were seen once. Germline CDR1 is LNHNV and CDR2 is YYDKDF (reference sequence). The V end lost 8 bases, the J end lost 4 bases, and 16 bases lay between the germline ends. The CDR3 extends over 14 amino acids. For this clone: Its antigen is as yet unknown.

Study conclusions and caveats: Most donors were white British, females outnumbered males, and clonal diversity was possibly underestimated.

The sequence was obtained from an adult who received the AZD1222 COVID-19 vaccine. The source material was peripheral blood, sampled 28 days after the second AZD1222 dose. This chain connects TRBV15 to TRBJ2-3; D is possibly TRBD1 or TRBD2 (7 bases each). CDR3 nucleotides: TGTGCCACCGGGGGGGGGACAGTTGCAGATACGCAGTATTTT. This sequence encodes CATGGGTVADTQYF.